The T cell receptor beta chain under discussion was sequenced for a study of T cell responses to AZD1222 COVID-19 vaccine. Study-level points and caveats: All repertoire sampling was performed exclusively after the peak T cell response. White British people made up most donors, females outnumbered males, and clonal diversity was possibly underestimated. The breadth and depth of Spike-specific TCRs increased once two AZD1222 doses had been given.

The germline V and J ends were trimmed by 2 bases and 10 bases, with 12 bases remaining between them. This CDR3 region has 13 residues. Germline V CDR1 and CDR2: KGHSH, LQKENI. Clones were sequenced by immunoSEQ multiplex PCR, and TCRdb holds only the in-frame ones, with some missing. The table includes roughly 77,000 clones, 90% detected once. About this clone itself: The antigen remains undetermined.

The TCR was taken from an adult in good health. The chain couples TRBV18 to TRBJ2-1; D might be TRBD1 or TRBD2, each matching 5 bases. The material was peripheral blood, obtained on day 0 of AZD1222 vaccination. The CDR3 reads CASSPEGLGEQFF. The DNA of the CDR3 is TGTGCCAGCTCACCAGAGGGGTTGGGGGAGCAGTTCTTC.